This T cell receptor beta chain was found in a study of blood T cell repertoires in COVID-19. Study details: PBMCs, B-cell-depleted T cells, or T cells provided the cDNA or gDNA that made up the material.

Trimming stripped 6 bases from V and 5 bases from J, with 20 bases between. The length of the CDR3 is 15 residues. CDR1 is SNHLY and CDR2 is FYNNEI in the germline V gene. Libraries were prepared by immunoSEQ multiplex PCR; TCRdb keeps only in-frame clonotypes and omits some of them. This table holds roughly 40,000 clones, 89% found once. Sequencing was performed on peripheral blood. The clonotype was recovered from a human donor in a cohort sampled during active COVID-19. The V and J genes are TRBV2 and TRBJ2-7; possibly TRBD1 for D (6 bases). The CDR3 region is CASSLQNRDGNEQYF. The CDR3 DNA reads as TGTGCCAGCAGCCTACAGAACAGGGACGGAAACGAGCAGTACTTC.